This TCR beta chain was found in a study of cytomegalovirus exposure and HLA in healthy donors. Study observations and caveats: Follow-up analysis seemed to connect common viral pathogens with several of the most significant clusters identified. Presence/absence results assume similar sequencing depth per donor, which may not hold.

Comments on this clone: Its antigen remains unidentified.

This PCR relied on a set of 60 Vbeta primers and 13 Jbeta primers. The data were produced by immunoSEQ multiplex PCR, yet TCRdb's version contains in-frame clones alone and is incomplete. Across tens of thousands of clones, the top ten clones capture roughly 2.6% of the sample. Trimming took 5 bases from V and 1 from J, leaving 17 bases between them. Germline V CDR1 and CDR2: SGHVS, FQNEAQ. This CDR3 contains 16 residues. Input material: PBMCs. The sequence derives from a man aged 40-49 years in good health and CMV-seronegative. The chain uses TRBV7-8 and TRBJ2-5; D is possibly TRBD2 (6 bases). The chain's CDR3 is CASSRQPSARQETQYF. In nucleotides, the CDR3 is TGTGCCAGCAGCCGCCAACCTAGCGCCCGCCAAGAGACCCAGTACTTC.